This TCR beta chain was sequenced in a study of control samples from healthy donors and cancer patients (dated by TCRdb to 2020 to 2022). In this sample, this clone turned up once. Its antigen remains unidentified. No per-base quality is available; no much larger clone lies one base away. Reading from cysteine to phenylalanine, the CDR3 counts 15 amino acids. Just CDR3 DNA is preserved here, 45 bases in frame from base 1. The library came from the immunoSEQ multiplex PCR assay. The immuneACCESS repertoire file appears here via TCRdb, limited to in-frame rearrangements. These files lack a portion of the clones; in checked studies, under half of the deficit traces to unresolved V genes, and the cause of the others is not known. The sample table records approximately 50,000 clones; 87% of these occur just once. About 13% of the sample rests with the top ten.

The material sequenced was PBMCs. The chain was built from TRBV1 and TRBJ2-1; the table gives TRBD2 as D, unverified against the DNA. TRBV1 is deemed a pseudogene. The sequence derives from an older woman with lung cancer. The CDR3 reads as follows: CTSSENTSSYNEQFF. The sequenced DNA: TGCACCAGCAGCGAAAACACTAGCTCCTACAATGAGCAGTTCTTC.